A single T cell receptor beta chain is shown here with its context. The sample is drawn from a study of cytomegalovirus exposure and HLA in healthy donors. The PCR ran on 60 Vbeta and 13 Jbeta primers. The repertoire was sequenced with immunoSEQ multiplex PCR; TCRdb's copy has only in-frame clones and lacks some. The sample has 300,000 or so clones; 84% are singletons. V gave up 5 bases and J gave up 3 bases; unmatched junction bases: 5. Germline V gene sequence: CDR1 KGHSH, CDR2 LQKENI. This CDR3 is built from 14 residues. The sequencing sample was made of PBMCs. The chain has TRBV18 and TRBJ2-7; 9 positions match TRBD1. This sequence was found in a woman in her thirties or forties in good health and CMV-seropositive. This CDR3 is CASSLDRGLYEQYF. In nucleotides, the CDR3 is TGTGCCAGCTCATTGGACAGGGGCCTCTACGAGCAGTACTTC.